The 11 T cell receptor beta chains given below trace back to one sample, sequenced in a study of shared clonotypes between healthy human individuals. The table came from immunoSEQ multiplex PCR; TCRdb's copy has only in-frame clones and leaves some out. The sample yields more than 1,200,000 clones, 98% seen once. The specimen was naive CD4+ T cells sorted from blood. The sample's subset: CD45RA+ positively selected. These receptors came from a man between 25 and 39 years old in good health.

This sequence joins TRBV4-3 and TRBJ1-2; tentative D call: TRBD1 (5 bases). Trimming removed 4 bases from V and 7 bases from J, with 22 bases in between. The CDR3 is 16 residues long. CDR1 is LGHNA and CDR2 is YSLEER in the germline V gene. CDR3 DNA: TGCGCCAGCAGCCCCAGCACCCCCGCAGGGTCCGGTGGCTACACCTTC. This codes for CASSPSTPAGSGGYTF.

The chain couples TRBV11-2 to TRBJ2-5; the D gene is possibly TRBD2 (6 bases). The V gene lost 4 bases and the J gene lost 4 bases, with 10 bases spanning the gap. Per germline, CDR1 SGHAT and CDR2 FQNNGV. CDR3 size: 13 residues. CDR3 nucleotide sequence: TGTGCCAGCAGCTCGGGACTTTTAGAGACCCAGTACTTC. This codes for CASSSGLLETQYF.

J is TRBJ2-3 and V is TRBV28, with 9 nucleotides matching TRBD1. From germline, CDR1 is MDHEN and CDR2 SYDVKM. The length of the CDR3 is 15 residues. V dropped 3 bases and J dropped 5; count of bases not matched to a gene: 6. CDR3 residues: CASSLGGQGRDTQYF. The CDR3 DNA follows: TGTGCCAGCAGTTTGGGGGGACAGGGAAGAGATACGCAGTATTTT.

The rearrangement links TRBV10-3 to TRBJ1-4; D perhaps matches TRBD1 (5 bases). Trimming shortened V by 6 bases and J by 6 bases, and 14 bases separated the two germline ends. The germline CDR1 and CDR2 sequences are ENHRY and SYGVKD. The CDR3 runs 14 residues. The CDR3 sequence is CAIRERDGDEKLFF. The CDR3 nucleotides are TGTGCCATCAGGGAGAGGGACGGGGATGAAAAACTGTTTTTT.

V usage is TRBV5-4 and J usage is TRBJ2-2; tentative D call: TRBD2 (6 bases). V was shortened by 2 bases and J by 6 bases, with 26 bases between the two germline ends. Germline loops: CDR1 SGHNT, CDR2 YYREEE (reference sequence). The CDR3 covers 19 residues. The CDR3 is CASSFGGWGNPRSAGELFF. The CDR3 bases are TGTGCCAGCAGCTTCGGGGGTTGGGGAAATCCTCGGAGTGCCGGGGAGCTGTTTTTT.

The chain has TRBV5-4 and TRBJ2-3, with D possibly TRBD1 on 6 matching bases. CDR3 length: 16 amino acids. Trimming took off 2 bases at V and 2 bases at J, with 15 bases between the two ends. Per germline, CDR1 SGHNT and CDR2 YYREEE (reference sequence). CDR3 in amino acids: CASSFGDRGYTDTQYF. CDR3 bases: TGTGCCAGCAGCTTTGGAGATAGGGGGTACACAGATACGCAGTATTTT. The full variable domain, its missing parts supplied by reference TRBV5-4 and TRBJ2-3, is ETGVTQSPTHLIKTRGQQVTLRCSSQSGHNTVSWYQQALGQGPQFIFQYYREEENGRGNFPPRFSGLQFPNYSSELNVNALELDDSALYLCASSFGDRGYTDTQYFGPGTRLTVL.

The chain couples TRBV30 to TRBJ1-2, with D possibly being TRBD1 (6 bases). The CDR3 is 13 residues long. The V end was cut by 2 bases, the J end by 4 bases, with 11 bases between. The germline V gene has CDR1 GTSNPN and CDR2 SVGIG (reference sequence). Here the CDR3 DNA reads TGTGCCTGGAGTTCAGGGGCCCGCTATGGCTACACCTTC. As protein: CAWSSGARYGYTF.

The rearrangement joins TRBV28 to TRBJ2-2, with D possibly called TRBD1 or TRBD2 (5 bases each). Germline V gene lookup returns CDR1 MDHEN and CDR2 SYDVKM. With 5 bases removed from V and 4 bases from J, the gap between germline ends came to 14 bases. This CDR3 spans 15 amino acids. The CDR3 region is CASSLSGRVTGELFF. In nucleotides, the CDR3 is TGTGCCAGCAGTCTTTCGGGGCGGGTCACCGGGGAGCTGTTTTTT.

The DNA of the CDR3 is TGCGCCAGCAGCTCAAACCCCGGGACTTACTTGGCCAAAAACATTCAGTACTTC. Its translation is CASSSNPGTYLAKNIQYF. The V and J genes are TRBV5-1 and TRBJ2-4; D may be TRBD2 (6 bases). V gave up 3 bases and J gave up 1 base, with 20 bases separating them. This CDR3 has 18 residues. The germline gives CDR1 SGHRS, CDR2 YFSETQ.

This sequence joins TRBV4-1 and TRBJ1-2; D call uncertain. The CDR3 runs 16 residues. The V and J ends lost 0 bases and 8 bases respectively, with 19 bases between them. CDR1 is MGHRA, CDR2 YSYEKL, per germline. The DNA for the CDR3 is TGCGCCAGCAGCCAAGAAGTCTATCCGGGCACGGGCGGCTACACCTTC. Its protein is CASSQEVYPGTGGYTF.

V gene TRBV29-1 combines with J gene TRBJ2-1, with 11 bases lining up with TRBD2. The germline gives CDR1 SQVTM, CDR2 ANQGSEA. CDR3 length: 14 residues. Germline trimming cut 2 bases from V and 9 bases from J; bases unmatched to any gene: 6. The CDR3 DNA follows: TGCAGCGTTGAAAGCCTAGCGGGAGGTAGTGAGCAGTTCTTC. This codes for CSVESLAGGSEQFF.